This record looks at one T cell receptor (beta chain) sequence and its context. Which antigen it targets is not known. No clone much larger than this one lies a single base away; base qualities are absent. The sample comes from a study of cytomegalovirus exposure and HLA in healthy donors (dated by TCRdb to the late 2010s). Study-level background: An earlier analysis of several hundred of the donors reported about 280 Gb of sequence data and around 100 million unique TCR beta sequences obtained from around 180 million T cells. Roughly 320 gigabases of sequencing data and around 80 million unique TCR sequences made up an early release that covered fewer than 650 HLA-typed donors. The genetic ancestry cluster associated with self-reported Caucasian donors included about 84% of the roughly 410 genotyped donors. The study aimed to test whether cataloging public T cell receptors could reveal signatures of past pathogen exposure. The study profiled the T cell repertoires of 500 to 800 subjects by immunosequencing and related them to cytomegalovirus serostatus. A separate validation cohort of 100 to 150 different subjects was used in addition to the roughly 620-subject first cohort. High-throughput TCR immunosequencing, statistical association of individual TCRs with disease status, and machine learning were combined to predict cytomegalovirus infection status. A later analysis re-examined previously published TCR beta repertoires from more than 650 donors and added high-resolution HLA genotyping to investigate patterns of TCR occurrence. In the later analysis, no new phenotypic data were used to find candidate immune exposures; instead, reliance was placed on TCR beta sequences and their occurrence across donors. An earlier analysis of 587 of the donors used high-throughput TCR beta sequencing to judge whether each TCR beta V gene segment behaved as functional or pseudogenic. Donor age, sex, ethnicity and CMV serostatus were compiled together with the repertoire data. Genome-wide SNP genotypes for about 55% of the roughly 670 donors were used in a later genetic analysis, which treated that subset as a discovery cohort. Every repertoire in the discovery cohort had been generated on one and the same sequencing platform. Class I and class II HLA loci were covered by the typing at four-digit resolution. Typing coverage differed by locus: A, B, C, DRB1 and DQB1 were typed in roughly 620-630 donors, DQA1 in approximately 520, DPA1 in nearly 610, and DPB1 in 450 to 480. Because of strong linkage in the cohort, roughly five DR-DQ haplotypes were treated as single units for association and clustering. Among 398 genotyped donors of the cohort, an average of approximately 220,000 unique TCR beta nucleotide sequences was sequenced per donor, of which about 18% were non-productive. The paper's findings and limits, for the study overall: Compared with equally common non-associated chains, HLA-associated TCR beta chains in a later analysis were more clonally expanded and had lower generation probabilities. At a false discovery rate of 0.05, a later analysis linked 15,000 to 20,000 TCR beta sequences to specific HLA alleles. In a later analysis, several top co-occurrence clusters were reported to appear linked to parvovirus B19, influenza, CMV and Epstein-Barr virus. Cytomegalovirus status was reported to be diagnosed by the classifier with high specificity and sensitivity in both the original and validation cohorts. In an earlier analysis of 587 of the donors, most TCR beta V segments appeared in productive rearrangements about 87% or about 30% of the time, broadly matching IMGT annotations. Strong co-occurrence of HLA alleles, especially DR and DQ, made assigning TCR associations to individual alleles difficult. A later genetic analysis associated a missense DCLRE1C variant with V-gene and J-gene trimming of TCR beta chains, and an independent cohort replicated the association. Because some donors lacked HLA typing at each locus, the association tests relied only on the typed subset. Most TCR sequences were observed very rarely across donors, whereas some public TCRs were present in many individuals. In this cohort, only TCR beta chains were sequenced, and detectable features were limited by the absence of alpha or paired-chain data. The 87-base-pair reads could not distinguish some IMGT-functional V segments, including TRBV6-2 and TRBV6-3, so those segments were excluded. The authors suggested that the approach could potentially be generalized to other disease states and immunological phenotypes. A further reported finding was that TCR beta sequences accurately predicted the HLA-A and HLA-B alleles for most subjects in the first cohort. About 15 rarely observed V segments, including chromosome 9 orphons, were excluded from the earlier analysis of approximately 500 of the donors because counts were too low. The study gave a list of over 150 TCR beta chains associated with cytomegalovirus. Three of the identified cytomegalovirus-associated TCR beta chains were confirmed in vitro to be specific for cytomegalovirus antigens. Immune exposure information for the cohort was limited to CMV serostatus. Correlated functional status among segregating V segments might reflect linkage disequilibrium, but an unknown experimental factor could not be ruled out. In a later analysis, the rate of TCR association differed among HLA loci, with DRB1 alleles having the most associated TCRs and HLA-C alleles having the fewest. Compared with the approximately 700-donor mean, donors in an Asian-associated ancestry cluster had fewer N-insertions in productive TCRs, according to a later genetic analysis. A cluster of highly shared sequence variants was judged likely to represent a technical artifact of the sequencing pipeline. Roughly uniform sequencing depth across donors was assumed in presence/absence analyses, although this assumption may not hold. In a later analysis, most CMV-associated TCR beta chains were found to appear HLA-restricted, with HLA associations seemingly driven largely by CMV exposure.

The receptor library was made with the immunoSEQ multiplex PCR assay. For the multiplex PCR, a mixture combining 60 forward primers for TCR Vbeta segments and 13 reverse primers for TCR Jbeta segments was used. Amplification of the CDR3 region of rearranged TCR beta genes was performed with a multiplex PCR assay on genomic DNA. The Illumina HiSeq System was used to sequence the amplified TCR beta libraries as 87-base-pair reads. In the paper's pipeline: A later analysis counted about 76 million unique TCR beta chains across the 666 repertoires, and around 9.9 million of these chains were shared by at least two donors. Raw reads were error-corrected and collapsed into unique sequences by a nearest-neighbor algorithm in which closely related sequences were merged to remove PCR and sequencing errors. To assign V, D and J gene segments, CDR3 sequences were aligned to IMGT reference sequences. Each retained sequence needed at least a six-nucleotide match to both a V gene segment and a J gene segment. A rearrangement was called productive if the CDR3 had no stop codons and remained in frame with V and J, and every other rearrangement was called non-productive. CDR3 was defined according to IMGT convention as the region running from the second conserved V-encoded cysteine to the conserved J-encoded phenylalanine. The earlier analysis of a few hundred of the donors excluded sequences that lacked an unambiguous match to a single V gene segment. An earlier analysis of fewer than 750 of the donors classified V segments as functional when productive rearrangements were above 56.7% and as segregating when the standard deviation between donors was above 5%. A statistical classification framework was built to diagnose cytomegalovirus status from the catalog of TCR beta chain sequences. In a later analysis, V and J genes were assigned by comparing TCR nucleotide sequences against IMGT/GENE-DB human TR gene sequences. In a later analysis, CDR3 sequences and most-parsimonious VDJ recombination scenarios were assigned using the TCRdist pipeline. In a later analysis, each TCR beta chain was defined by its CDR3 amino acid sequence together with its V-gene family, and reads without a unique V-gene family were excluded. In a later analysis, approximately 640 highly shared, low-generation-probability nucleotide sequences were removed to address suspected cross-contamination and a sequencing artifact. In a later analysis, a clonal expansion index was calculated for each public chain from normalized within-repertoire ranks of inferred template counts. In a later analysis, generation probabilities were computed with a VDJ recombination model fitted to out-of-frame rearrangements, and the resulting probabilities were checked against IGoR. In a later analysis, TCR-TCR, TCR-HLA and TCR-CMV co-occurrence was scored with hypergeometric tests, and a repertoire-size bias correction was applied to TCR pairs. In a later analysis, false discovery rates were estimated by permuting HLA or CMV assignments 20 times. In a later analysis, co-occurring TCRs were grouped using DBSCAN, and TCRdist sequence similarity was added for clustering within HLA-allele-positive subsets. Co-occurrence clustering excluded repertoires with fewer than 30,000 or more than 120,000 public chains, plus five with anomalous nucleotide sharing. What TCRdb holds here is the immuneACCESS table cut down to in-frame rearrangements. Part of the clones is not present; checked against another copy, under half of the missing clones reflect an unresolved V gene, and the others are unexplained. The V and J calls and clone size were taken over from that table, and D and trimming were inferred from the DNA. This sample comprises 100,000 to 150,000 clones, roughly 74% of them detected only once. The ten top clones hold approximately 7% of the sample.

V and J are truncated by 5 bases and 2 bases respectively, leaving an intervening sequence of 11 bases. The CDR3 holds 14 amino acids from the cysteine to the phenylalanine. The retained sequence is limited to the CDR3, 42 bases, with the frame set at the first base. In the germline V gene (reference sequence), CDR1 corresponds to PRHDT and CDR2 to FYEKMQ. The cohort comprised hundreds of healthy bone marrow donors. Cohort members were all nominally healthy when sampled, although unrecorded immune exposures were likely present. The donor was CMV seropositive and was included in the group of 250 to 300 seropositive cohort members. Each donor provided a peripheral blood sample, and peripheral blood mononuclear cells were used for TCR beta sequencing. The Qiagen DNeasy Blood Extraction Kit was used to extract genomic DNA from the blood cell samples.

The material sequenced was PBMCs. The chain is assembled from TRBV13 and TRBJ2-3; the best D guess is TRBD1, with 5 bases matching. This TCR was sampled from a man aged 40-49 years in good health and CMV-seropositive. The sequenced DNA is TGTGCCAGCAGCAAACAGGCCCCCACAGATACGCAGTATTTT. Its protein is CASSKQAPTDTQYF. Where the CDR3 stops, the reference TRBV13 and TRBJ2-3 genes take over; the full variable domain is AAGVIQSPRHLIKEKRETATLKCYPIPRHDTVYWYQQGPGQDPQFLISFYEKMQSDKGSIPDRFSAQQFSDYHSELNMSSLELGDSALYFCASSKQAPTDTQYFGPGTRLTVL.